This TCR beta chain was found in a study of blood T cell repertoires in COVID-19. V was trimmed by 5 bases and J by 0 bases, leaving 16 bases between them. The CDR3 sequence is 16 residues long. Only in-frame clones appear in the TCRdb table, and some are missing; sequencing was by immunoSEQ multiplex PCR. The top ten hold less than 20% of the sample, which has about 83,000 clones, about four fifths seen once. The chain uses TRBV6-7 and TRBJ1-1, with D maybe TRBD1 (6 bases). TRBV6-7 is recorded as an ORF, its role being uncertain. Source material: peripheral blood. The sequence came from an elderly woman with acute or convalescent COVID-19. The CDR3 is CASSRPGHGLNTEAFF. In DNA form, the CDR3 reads TGTGCCAGCAGTAGGCCGGGACACGGACTGAACACTGAAGCTTTCTTT.